This TCR beta chain was found in a study of T cell responses to AZD1222 COVID-19 vaccine. The CDR3 covers 13 residues. Trimming stripped 0 bases from V and 2 bases from J, with 7 bases between. Germline V gene data show CDR1 as GTSNPN and CDR2 as SVGIG (reference sequence). Profiled with immunoSEQ multiplex PCR; TCRdb holds only in-frame clones, not every one. The sample consists of 120,000 to 150,000 clones, 88% of them appearing once. Study findings and constraints: The donor group comprised mostly white British people and more females; the analysis possibly underestimated clonal diversity.

The study pooled second doses at about 4 or about 12 weeks. About this clone: As yet, its antigen is unknown.

The clonotype originates from an adult who received the AZD1222 COVID-19 vaccine. Here the sequenced sample was peripheral blood, taken 28 days after the second AZD1222 dose. The J gene is TRBJ2-5, the V gene TRBV30; TRBD1 is a possible D gene (5 bases). CDR3: CAWSVQVQETQYF. The DNA for the CDR3 is TGTGCCTGGAGTGTACAGGTTCAAGAGACCCAGTACTTC.